This T cell receptor beta chain is from a study of human T cells and chemical hapten exposure. Study-level findings and limits: In comparison with controls, expanded TCRs gave rise to a significantly larger number of large CDR3 similarity clusters.

Germline CDR1 and CDR2: SGHDN and FVKESK. The CDR3 totals 16 residues. Trimming at V came to 3 bases and at J to 4 bases, leaving 8 bases not matched to a gene. Unique molecular identifiers were linked by the library to individual cDNA molecules. How the authors handled the data: Between about 23,224 and 750,000 TCRs appeared in each sample, and the median stood at around 92,000. MiXCR, applied by TCRdb to the RACE reads, yields one record per CDR3 protein. None of the V and J calls come from the authors' own analysis; TCRdb made them. The profile shows around 130,000 distinct CDR3 sequences, approximately 10% of them singletons. A few counts support this clonotype. As yet, its antigen is unknown. Time point here: patch test 2, 6 weeks after DPC sensitization. The sample's treatment: therapeutic diphenylcyclopropenone sensitization with weekly scalp DPC. Donors, patients with alopecia ranging from 18 to 70 years old and judged suitable for DPC, provided samples.

The chain is built from TRBV14 and TRBJ2-1; 8 bases are a match to TRBD1. The material sequenced was whole blood, taken in connection with sensitization to the hapten diphenylcyclopropenone (DPC). This TCR was sampled from a woman aged 50 to 65 with alopecia areata. Some clones in this sample may be carry-over from other donors' samples. The CDR3 sequence is CASSHDRGRIYNEQFF. CDR3 in DNA: TGTGCCAGCAGCCATGACAGGGGAAGGATTTACAATGAGCAGTTCTTC.